This T cell receptor (beta chain) was identified in a study of regulatory T cells in long-lasting Graves disease. This clonotype has ten or more counts. Time point specified: newly diagnosed GD, antithyroid drugs for less than 3 months. RNA extracted from PBMCs served as the sequencing template. This CDR3 has 15 residues. CDR1 SGHRS and CDR2 YFSETQ come from the germline V gene. J gave up 4 bases and V 2 bases, and 3 bases lay outside the gene matches. iRepertoire HTBI primers and Arm-PCR of CDR3 regions built TCR beta libraries. TCRdb re-called the multiplex PCR reads through MiXCR, storing one row per CDR3 protein. Here the sample spans around 460,000 distinct CDR3 sequences, about 14% being singletons. The sample was also linked to a second study, of T cells in Graves' hyperthyroidism and ophthalmopathy.

The sample here was peripheral blood mononuclear cells (PBMCs), taken at new diagnosis, from a patient treated with antithyroid drugs. The chain has TRBV5-1 and TRBJ2-3; 11 bases agree with TRBD1. The clonotype was recovered from a woman aged 45 to 65 with Graves disease. Written as DNA, the CDR3 is TGCGCCAGCAGCTTCCAGGGACAGGGGGCAGATACGCAGTATTTT. Protein product: CASSFQGQGADTQYF.